This paragraph covers one T cell receptor beta chain sequence. The protocol was immunoSEQ multiplex PCR, while the TCRdb copy is restricted to in-frame clones and leaves out a portion. Here the sample spans hundreds of thousands of clones, approximately 89% being singletons. This sample was included in a study of blood T cell repertoires in COVID-19. The material sequenced was PBMCs or T cells enriched from blood (not recorded which). The clonotype comes from a middle-aged woman who had recovered from COVID-19.

Written as DNA, the CDR3 is TGTGCCAGTAGTTCCCTAGGCCGGGGTAGGCAGCCCCAGCATTTT. It codes for CASSSLGRGRQPQHF. The J gene is TRBJ1-5, the V gene TRBV19; D unresolved. CDR1 LNHDA and CDR2 SQIVND come from the germline V gene (reference sequence). Trimming removed 5 bases at V and 7 bases at J, with 18 bases between. This CDR3 comprises 15 residues.